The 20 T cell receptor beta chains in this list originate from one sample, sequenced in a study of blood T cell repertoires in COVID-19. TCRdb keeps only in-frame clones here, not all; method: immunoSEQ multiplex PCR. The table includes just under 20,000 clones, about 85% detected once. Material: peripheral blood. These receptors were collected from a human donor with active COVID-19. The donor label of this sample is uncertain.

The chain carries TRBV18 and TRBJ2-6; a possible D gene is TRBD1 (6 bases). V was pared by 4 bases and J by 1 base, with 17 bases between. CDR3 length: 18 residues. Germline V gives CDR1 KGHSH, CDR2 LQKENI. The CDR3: CASSLQGVKPSGANVLTF. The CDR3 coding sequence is TGTGCCAGCTCACTACAGGGAGTTAAGCCTTCTGGGGCCAACGTCCTGACTTTC. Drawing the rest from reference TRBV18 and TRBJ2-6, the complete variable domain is NAGVMQNPRHLVRRRGQEARLRCSPMKGHSHVYWYRQLPEEGLKFMVYLQKENIIDESGMPKERFSAEFPKEGPSILRIQQVVRGDSAAYFCASSLQGVKPSGANVLTFGAGSRLTVL.

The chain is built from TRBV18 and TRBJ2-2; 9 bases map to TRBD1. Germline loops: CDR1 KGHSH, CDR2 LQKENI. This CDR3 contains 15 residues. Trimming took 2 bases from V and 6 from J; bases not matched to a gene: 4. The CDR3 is CASSPGTGFAGELFF. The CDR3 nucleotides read TGTGCCAGCTCACCAGGGACAGGGTTCGCCGGGGAGCTGTTTTTT.

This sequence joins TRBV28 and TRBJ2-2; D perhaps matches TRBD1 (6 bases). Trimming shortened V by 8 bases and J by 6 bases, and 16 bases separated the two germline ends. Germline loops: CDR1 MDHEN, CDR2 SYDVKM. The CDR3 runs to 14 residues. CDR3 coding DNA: TGTGCCAGCCTAACAGGGAAAGTTCCCGGGGAGCTGTTTTTT. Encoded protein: CASLTGKVPGELFF.

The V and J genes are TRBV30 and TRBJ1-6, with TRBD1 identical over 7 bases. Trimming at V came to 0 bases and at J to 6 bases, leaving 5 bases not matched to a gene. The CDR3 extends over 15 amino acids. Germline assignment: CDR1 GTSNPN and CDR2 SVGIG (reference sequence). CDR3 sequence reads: CAWSVLTGFNSPLHF. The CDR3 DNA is TGTGCCTGGAGTGTACTGACAGGGTTTAATTCACCCCTCCACTTT.

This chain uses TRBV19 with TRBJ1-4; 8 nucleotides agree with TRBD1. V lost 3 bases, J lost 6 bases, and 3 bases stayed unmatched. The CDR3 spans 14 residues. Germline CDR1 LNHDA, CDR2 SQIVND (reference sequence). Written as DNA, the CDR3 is TGTGCCAGTAGTATCGGGACAGGTTATGAAAAACTGTTTTTT. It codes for CASSIGTGYEKLFF.

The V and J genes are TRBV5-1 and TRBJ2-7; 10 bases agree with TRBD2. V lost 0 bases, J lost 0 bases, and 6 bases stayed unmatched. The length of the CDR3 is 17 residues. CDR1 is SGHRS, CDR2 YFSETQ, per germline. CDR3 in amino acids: CASSLVASGGPSYEQYF. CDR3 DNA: TGCGCCAGCAGCTTGGTGGCTAGCGGGGGCCCCTCCTACGAGCAGTACTTC.

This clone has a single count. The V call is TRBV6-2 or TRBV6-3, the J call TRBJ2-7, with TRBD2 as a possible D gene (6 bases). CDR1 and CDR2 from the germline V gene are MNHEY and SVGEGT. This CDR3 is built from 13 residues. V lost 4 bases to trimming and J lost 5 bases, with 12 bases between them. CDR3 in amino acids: CASSWSGAHEQYF. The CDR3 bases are TGTGCCAGCAGTTGGTCGGGAGCGCACGAGCAGTACTTC.

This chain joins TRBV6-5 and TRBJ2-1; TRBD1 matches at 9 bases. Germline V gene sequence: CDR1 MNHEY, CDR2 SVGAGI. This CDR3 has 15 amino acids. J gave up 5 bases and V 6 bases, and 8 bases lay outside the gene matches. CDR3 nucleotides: TGTGCCAGCAGGACCGGGACAGGGTCTAACAATGAGCAGTTCTTC. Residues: CASRTGTGSNNEQFF.

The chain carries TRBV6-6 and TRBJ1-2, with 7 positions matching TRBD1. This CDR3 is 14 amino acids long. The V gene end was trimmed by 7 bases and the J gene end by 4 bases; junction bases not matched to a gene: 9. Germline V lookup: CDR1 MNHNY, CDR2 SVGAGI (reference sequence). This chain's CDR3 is CASNQQGTLYGYTF. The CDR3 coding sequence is TGTGCCAGCAATCAACAGGGGACCCTCTATGGCTACACCTTC.

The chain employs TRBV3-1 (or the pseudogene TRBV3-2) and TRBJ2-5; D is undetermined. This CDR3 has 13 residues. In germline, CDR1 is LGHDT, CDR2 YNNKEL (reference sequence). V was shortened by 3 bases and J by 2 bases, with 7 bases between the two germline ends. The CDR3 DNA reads TGTGCCAGCAGCCACCGGCGGCAAGAGACCCAGTACTTC. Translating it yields CASSHRRQETQYF.

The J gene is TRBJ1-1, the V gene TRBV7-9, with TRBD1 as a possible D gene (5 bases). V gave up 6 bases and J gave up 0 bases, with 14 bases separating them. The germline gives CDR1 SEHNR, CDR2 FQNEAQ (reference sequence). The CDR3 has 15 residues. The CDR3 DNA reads TGTGCCAGCAGTCGCACAGGAGACATGAACACTGAAGCTTTCTTT. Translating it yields CASSRTGDMNTEAFF.

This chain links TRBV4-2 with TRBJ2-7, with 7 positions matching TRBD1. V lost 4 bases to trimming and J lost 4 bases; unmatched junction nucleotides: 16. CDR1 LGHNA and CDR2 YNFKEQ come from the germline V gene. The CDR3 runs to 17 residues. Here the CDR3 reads CASSLNPLGTDPYEQYF. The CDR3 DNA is TGTGCCAGCAGCCTCAACCCCCTCGGGACAGACCCTTACGAGCAGTACTTC.

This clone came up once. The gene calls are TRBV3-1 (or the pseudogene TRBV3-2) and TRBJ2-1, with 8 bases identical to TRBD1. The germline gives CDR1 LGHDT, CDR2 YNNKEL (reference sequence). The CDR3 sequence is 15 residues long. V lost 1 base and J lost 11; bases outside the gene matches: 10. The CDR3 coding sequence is TGTGCCAGCAGCCAAGGAGTCCAGGGGGCTGGGAAGCAGTTCTTC. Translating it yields CASSQGVQGAGKQFF.

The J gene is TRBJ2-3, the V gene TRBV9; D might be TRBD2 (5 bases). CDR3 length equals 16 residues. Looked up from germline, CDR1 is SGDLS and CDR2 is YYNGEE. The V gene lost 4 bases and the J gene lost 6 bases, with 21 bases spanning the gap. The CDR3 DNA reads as TGTGCCAGCAGCAACGGACCCGGGGTTATAGGGGATACGCAGTATTTT. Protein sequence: CASSNGPGVIGDTQYF.

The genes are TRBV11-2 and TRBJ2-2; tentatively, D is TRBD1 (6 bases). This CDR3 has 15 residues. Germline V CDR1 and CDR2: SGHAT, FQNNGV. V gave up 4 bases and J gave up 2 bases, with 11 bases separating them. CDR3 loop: CASSSRTENTGELFF. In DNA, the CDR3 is TGTGCCAGCAGCTCTCGGACAGAAAACACCGGGGAGCTGTTTTTT.

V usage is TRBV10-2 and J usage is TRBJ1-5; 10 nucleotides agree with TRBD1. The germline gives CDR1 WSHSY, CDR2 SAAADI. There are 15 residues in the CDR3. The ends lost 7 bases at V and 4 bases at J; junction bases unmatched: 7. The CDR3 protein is CASKNDRGRNQPQHF. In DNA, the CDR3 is TGCGCCAGCAAAAACGACAGGGGGCGGAATCAGCCCCAGCATTTT.

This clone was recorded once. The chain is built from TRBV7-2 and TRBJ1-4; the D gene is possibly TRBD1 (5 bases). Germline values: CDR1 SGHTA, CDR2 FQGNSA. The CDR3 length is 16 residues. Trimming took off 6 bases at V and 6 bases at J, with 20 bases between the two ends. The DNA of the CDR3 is TGTGCCAGCAGTCCCCCGTGGACACAGAGGCATGAAAAACTGTTTTTT. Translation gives CASSPPWTQRHEKLFF.

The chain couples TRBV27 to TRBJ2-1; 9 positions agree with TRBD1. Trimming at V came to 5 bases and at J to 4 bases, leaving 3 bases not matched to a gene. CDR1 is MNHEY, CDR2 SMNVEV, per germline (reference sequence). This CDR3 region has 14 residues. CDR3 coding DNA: TGTGCCAGCAGTATTGGGACAGGGTACAATGAGCAGTTCTTC. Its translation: CASSIGTGYNEQFF.

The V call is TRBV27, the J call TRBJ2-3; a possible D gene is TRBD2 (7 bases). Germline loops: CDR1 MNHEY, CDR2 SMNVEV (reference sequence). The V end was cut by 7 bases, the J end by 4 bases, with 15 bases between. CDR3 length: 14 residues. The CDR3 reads CASMGGGGSDTQYF. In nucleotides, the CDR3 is TGTGCCAGCATGGGCGGGGGCGGTTCAGATACGCAGTATTTT.

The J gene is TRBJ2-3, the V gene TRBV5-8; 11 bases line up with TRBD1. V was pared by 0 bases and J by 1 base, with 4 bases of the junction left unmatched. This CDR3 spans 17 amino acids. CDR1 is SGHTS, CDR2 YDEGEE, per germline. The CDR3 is CASSLGTGGSGTDTQYF. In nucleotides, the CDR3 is TGTGCCAGCAGCTTGGGGACAGGGGGCTCGGGCACAGATACGCAGTATTTT.